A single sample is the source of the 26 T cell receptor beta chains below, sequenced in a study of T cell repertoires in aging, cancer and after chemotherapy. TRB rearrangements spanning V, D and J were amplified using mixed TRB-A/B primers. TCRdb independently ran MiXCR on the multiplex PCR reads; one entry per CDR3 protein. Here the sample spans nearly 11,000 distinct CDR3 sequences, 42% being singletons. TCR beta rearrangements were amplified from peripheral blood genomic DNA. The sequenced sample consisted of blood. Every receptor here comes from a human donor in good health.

CDR3 residues: CSARSGGATDTQYF. The CDR3 DNA follows: TGCAGTGCTAGAAGTGGCGGGGCTACAGATACGCAGTATTTT. The chain joins TRBV20-1 to TRBJ2-3; TRBD2 might be the D (6 bases). Germline CDR1 and CDR2: DFQATT and SNEGSKA (reference sequence). The CDR3 has 14 amino acids. The ends were cut back, 2 bases at V and 3 bases at J, with 12 bases in the middle.

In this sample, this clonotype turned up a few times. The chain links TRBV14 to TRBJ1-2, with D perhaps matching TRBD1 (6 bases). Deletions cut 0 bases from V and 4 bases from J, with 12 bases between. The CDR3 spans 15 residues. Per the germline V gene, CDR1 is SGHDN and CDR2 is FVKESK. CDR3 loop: CASSQDIGQIYGYTF. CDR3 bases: TGTGCCAGCAGCCAAGATATCGGACAGATCTATGGCTACACCTTC.

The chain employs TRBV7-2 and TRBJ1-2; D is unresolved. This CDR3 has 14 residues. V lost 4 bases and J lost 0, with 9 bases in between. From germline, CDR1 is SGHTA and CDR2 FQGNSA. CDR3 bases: TGTGCCAGCAGCTCTCCGGGCCCTAACTATGGCTACACCTTC. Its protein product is CASSSPGPNYGYTF.

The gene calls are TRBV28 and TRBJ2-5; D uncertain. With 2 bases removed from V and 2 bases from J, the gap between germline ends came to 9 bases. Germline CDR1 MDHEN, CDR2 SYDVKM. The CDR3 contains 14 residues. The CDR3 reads CASSLAYIQETQYF. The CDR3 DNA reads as TGTGCCAGCAGTTTAGCCTACATACAAGAGACCCAGTACTTC.

In nucleotides, the CDR3 is TGTGCCAGTAGTATCAACAGGGGCTCGGGATATGGCTACACCTTC. This sequence encodes CASSINRGSGYGYTF. The V gene is TRBV6-4, the J gene TRBJ1-2; 7 positions match TRBD1. CDR1 MRHNA and CDR2 SNTAGT come from the germline V gene. The J segment lost 5 bases and the V segment lost 9 bases, leaving 15 bases of the junction unmatched. The CDR3 totals 15 residues.

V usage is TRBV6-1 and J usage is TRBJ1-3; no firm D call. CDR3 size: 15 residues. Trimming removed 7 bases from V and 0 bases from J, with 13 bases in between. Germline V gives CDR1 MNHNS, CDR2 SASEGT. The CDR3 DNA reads TGTGCCAGCATGTTAACACAGAGCTCTGGAAACACCATATATTTT. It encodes CASMLTQSSGNTIYF.

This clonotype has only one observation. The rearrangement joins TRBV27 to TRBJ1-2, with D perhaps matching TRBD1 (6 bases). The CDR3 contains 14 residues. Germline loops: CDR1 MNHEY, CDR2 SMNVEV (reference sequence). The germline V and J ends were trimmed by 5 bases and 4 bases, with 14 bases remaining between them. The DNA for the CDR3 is TGTGCCAGCAGTGAACAGGGCCCGACCTATGGCTACACCTTC. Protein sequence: CASSEQGPTYGYTF.

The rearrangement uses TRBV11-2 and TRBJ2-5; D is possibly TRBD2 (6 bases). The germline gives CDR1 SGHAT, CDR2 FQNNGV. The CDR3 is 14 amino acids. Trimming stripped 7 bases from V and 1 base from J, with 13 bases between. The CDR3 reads CASTTWEAQETQYF. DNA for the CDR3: TGTGCCAGCACCACCTGGGAGGCCCAAGAGACCCAGTACTTC.

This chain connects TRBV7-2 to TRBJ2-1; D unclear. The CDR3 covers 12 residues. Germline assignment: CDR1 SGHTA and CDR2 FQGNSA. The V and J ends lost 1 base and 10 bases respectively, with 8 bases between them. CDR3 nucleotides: TGTGCCAGCAGCTTAGGAATGACAGAGCAGTTCTTC. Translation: CASSLGMTEQFF.

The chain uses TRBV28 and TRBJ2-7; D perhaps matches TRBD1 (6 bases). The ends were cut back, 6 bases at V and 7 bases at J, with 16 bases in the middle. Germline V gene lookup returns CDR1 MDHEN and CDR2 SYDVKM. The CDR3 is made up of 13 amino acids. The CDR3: CASRRQALAEQYF. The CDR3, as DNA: TGTGCCAGCAGGAGACAGGCCTTAGCTGAGCAGTACTTC.

This CDR3 is CASSLKWSGGLNEQFF. Written as DNA, the CDR3 is TGTGCCAGCAGTTTAAAGTGGTCAGGAGGCCTCAATGAGCAGTTCTTC. The rearrangement joins TRBV12-3 or TRBV12-4 to TRBJ2-1, with D perhaps TRBD2 (5 bases). The CDR3 covers 16 residues. V was clipped by 2 bases and J by 6 bases, with 17 bases between them.

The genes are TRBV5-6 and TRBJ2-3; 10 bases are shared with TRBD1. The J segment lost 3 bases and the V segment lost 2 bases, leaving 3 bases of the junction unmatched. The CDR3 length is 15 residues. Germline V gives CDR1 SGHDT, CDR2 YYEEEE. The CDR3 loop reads CASSLPGQGTDTQYF. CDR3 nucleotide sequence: TGTGCCAGCAGCTTACCGGGACAGGGGACAGATACGCAGTATTTT. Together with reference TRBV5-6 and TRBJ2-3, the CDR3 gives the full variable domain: DAGVTQSPTHLIKTRGQQVTLRCSPKSGHDTVSWYQQALGQGPQFIFQYYEEEERQRGNFPDRFSGHQFPNYSSELNVNALLLGDSALYLCASSLPGQGTDTQYFGPGTRLTVL.

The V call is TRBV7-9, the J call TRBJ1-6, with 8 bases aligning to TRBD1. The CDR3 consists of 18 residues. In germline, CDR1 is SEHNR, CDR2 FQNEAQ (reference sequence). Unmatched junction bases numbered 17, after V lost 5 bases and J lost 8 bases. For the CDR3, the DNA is TGTGCCAGCAGCCAGAGGGGATTGACAGGGGTGAAGGATTCACCCCTCCACTTT. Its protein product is CASSQRGLTGVKDSPLHF.

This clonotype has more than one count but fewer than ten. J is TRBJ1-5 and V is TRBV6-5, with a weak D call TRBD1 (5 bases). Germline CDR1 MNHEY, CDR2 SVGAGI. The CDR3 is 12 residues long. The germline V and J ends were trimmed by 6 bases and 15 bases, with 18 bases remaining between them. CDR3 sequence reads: CASSKLGETWHF. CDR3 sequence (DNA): TGTGCCAGCAGCAAACTAGGGGAGACCTGGCATTTT.

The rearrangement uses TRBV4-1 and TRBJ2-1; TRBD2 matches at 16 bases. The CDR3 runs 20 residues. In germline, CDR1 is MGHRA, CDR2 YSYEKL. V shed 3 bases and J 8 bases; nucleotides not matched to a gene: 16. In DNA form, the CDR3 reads TGCGCCAGCAGCCATCCCGGGACTAGCGGGGGGGCAACCCCCGTCGATGAGCAGTTCTTC. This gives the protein CASSHPGTSGGATPVDEQFF.

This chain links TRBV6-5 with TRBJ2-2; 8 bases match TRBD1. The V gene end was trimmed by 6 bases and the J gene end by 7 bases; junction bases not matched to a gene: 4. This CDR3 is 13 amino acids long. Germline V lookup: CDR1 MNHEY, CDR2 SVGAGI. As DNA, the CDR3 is TGTGCCAGCAGGCGACAGGGGAACGGGGAGCTGTTTTTT. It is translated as CASRRQGNGELFF.

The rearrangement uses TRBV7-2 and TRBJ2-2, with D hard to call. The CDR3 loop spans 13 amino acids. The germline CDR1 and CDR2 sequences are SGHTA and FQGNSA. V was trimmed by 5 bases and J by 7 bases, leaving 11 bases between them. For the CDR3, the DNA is TGTGCCAGCAGCCCTAGTGCAGTCGGGGAGCTGTTTTTT. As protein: CASSPSAVGELFF.

CDR3 in DNA: TGTGCCAGCAGCCAAAGGACAGAAAAGACTGAGCAGTTCTTC. Translation: CASSQRTEKTEQFF. The chain combines TRBV4-2 with TRBJ2-1, with D perhaps TRBD1 (6 bases). Trimming shortened V by 2 bases and J by 9 bases, and 14 bases separated the two germline ends. This CDR3 comprises 14 residues. CDR1 is LGHNA and CDR2 is YNFKEQ in the germline V gene.

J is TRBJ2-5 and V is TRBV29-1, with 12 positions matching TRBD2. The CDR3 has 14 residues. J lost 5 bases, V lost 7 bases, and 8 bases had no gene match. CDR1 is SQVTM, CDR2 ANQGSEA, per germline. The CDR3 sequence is CSARLAGAQETQYF. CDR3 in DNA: TGCAGCGCAAGACTAGCGGGAGCCCAGGAGACCCAGTACTTC.

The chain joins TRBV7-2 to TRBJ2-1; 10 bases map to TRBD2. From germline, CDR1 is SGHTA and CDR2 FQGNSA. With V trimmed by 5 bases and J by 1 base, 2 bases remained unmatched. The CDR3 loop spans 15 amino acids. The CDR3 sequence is CASSILAGSYNEQFF. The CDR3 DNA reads TGTGCCAGCAGCATACTAGCGGGATCCTACAATGAGCAGTTCTTC.

The CDR3 sequence: CASSPDRSNQPQHF. For the CDR3, the DNA is TGTGCCAGCAGCCCGGATAGGAGCAATCAGCCCCAGCATTTT. The rearrangement uses TRBV7-9 and TRBJ1-5; D is ambiguous. Germline V gene lookup returns CDR1 SEHNR and CDR2 FQNEAQ (reference sequence). Trimming took off 5 bases at V and 1 base at J, with 9 bases between the two ends. The CDR3 runs to 14 residues.

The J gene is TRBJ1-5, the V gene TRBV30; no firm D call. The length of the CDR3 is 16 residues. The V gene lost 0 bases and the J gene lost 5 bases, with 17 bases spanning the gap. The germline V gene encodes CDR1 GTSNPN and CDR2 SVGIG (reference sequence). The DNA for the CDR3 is TGTGCCTGGAGTGTTACCGGTGCGGCAGTCTATCAGCCCCAGCATTTT. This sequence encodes CAWSVTGAAVYQPQHF.

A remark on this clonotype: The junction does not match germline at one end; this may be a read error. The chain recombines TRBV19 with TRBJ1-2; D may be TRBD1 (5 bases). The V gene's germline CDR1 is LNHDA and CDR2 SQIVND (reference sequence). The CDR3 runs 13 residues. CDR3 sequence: CASSIEGTYGCTF. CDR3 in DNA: TGTGCCAGTAGTATTGAAGGGACCTATGGCTGCACCTTC.

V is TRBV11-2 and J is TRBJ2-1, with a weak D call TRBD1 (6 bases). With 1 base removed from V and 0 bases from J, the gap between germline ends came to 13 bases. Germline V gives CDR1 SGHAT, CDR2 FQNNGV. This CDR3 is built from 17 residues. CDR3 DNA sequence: TGTGCCAGCAGCTTAGCAGGGGCCCAAAGCTCCTACAATGAGCAGTTCTTC. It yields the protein CASSLAGAQSSYNEQFF.

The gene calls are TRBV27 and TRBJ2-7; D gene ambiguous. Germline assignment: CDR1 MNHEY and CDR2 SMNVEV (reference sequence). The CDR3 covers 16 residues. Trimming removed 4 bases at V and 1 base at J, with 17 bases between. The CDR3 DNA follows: TGTGCCAGCAGTTCGAATGCACAGTATTGGTCCTACGAGCAGTACTTC. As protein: CASSSNAQYWSYEQYF.

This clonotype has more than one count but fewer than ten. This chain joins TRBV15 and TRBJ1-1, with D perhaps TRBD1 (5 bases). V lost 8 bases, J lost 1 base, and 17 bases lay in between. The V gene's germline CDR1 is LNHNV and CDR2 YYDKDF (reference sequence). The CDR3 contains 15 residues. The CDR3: CATEQLAGKNTEAFF. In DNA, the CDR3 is TGTGCCACCGAGCAGTTGGCAGGGAAGAACACTGAAGCTTTCTTT. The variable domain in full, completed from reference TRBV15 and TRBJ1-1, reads DAMVIQNPRYQVTQFGKPVTLSCSQTLNHNVMYWYQQKSSQAPKLLFHYYDKDFNNEADTPDNFQSRRPNTSFCFLDIRSPGLGDTAMYLCATEQLAGKNTEAFFGQGTRLTVV.